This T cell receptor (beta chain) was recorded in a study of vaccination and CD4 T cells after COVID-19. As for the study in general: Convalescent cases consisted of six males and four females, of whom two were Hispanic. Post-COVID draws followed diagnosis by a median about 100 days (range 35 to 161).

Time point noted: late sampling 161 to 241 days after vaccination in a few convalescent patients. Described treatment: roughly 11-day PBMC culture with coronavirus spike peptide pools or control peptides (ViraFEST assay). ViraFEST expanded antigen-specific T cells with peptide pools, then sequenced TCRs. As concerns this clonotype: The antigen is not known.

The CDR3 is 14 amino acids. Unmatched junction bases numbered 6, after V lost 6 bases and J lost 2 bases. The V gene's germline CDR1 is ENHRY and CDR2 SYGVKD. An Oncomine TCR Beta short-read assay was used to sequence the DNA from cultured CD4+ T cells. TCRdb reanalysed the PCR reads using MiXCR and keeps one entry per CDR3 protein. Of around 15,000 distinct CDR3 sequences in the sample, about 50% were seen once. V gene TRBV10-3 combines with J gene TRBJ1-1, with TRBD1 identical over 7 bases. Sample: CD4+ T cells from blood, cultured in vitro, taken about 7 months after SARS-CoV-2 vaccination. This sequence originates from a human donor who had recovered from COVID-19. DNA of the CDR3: TGTGCCATCAGCTCGACAGGGTTTAACACTGAAGCTTTCTTT. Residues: CAISSTGFNTEAFF.